Each of the 13 T cell receptor beta chains below was sequenced from the same sample in a study of T cell responses to AZD1222 COVID-19 vaccine. The data were produced by immunoSEQ multiplex PCR, yet TCRdb's version contains in-frame clones alone and is incomplete. The sample lists under 150,000 clones, 70% to 90% occurring once. Sequences were derived from peripheral blood, sampled on day 0 of AZD1222 vaccination. The receptors come from an adult in good health.

CDR3 protein: CASSLSPVAGNTIYF. For the CDR3, the DNA is TGTGCCAGCAGTTTATCCCCGGTAGCTGGAAACACCATATATTTT. The chain uses TRBV27 and TRBJ1-3; no definite D call. Germline V lookup: CDR1 MNHEY, CDR2 SMNVEV (reference sequence). V gave up 0 bases and J gave up 2 bases, with 8 bases separating them. The length of the CDR3 is 15 residues.

V gene TRBV6-2 or TRBV6-3 combines with J gene TRBJ1-1; TRBD1 is a possible D gene (5 bases). Trimming shortened V by 5 bases and J by 0 bases, and 7 bases separated the two germline ends. This CDR3 has 13 amino acids. The V gene's germline CDR1 is MNHEY and CDR2 SVGEGT. The CDR3 nucleotides read TGTGCCAGCAGTCCAGGGTTGAACACTGAAGCTTTCTTT. As protein: CASSPGLNTEAFF.

This clone was picked up a small number of times. The V gene is TRBV7-2, the J gene TRBJ2-3; D is unresolved. CDR1 and CDR2 (germline): SGHTA, FQGNSA. The CDR3 has 13 residues. V shed 5 bases and J shed 7 bases, with 13 bases lying between them. DNA of the CDR3: TGTGCCAGCAGCCCCTTCCTATTGAATACGCAGTATTTT. This translates into CASSPFLLNTQYF.

The chain is built from TRBV29-1 and TRBJ1-1; 9 nucleotides match TRBD1. Germline CDR1 is SQVTM and CDR2 is ANQGSEA. CDR3 size: 11 residues. Germline trimming cut 5 bases from V and 6 bases from J; bases unmatched to any gene: 1. CDR3: CSVRTGAEAFF. CDR3 DNA sequence: TGCAGCGTTCGGACAGGGGCTGAAGCTTTCTTT. Combining the CDR3 with reference TRBV29-1 and TRBJ1-1 gives the whole variable domain SAVISQKPSRDICQRGTSLTIQCQVDSQVTMMFWYRQQPGQSLTLIATANQGSEATYESGFVIDKFPISRPNLTFSTLTVSNMSPEDSSIYLCSVRTGAEAFFGQGTRLTVV.

Only a few counts were recorded for this clone. V is TRBV11-3 and J is TRBJ2-5, with D possibly being TRBD1 or TRBD2 (7 bases each). This CDR3 contains 14 residues. From germline, CDR1 is SGHNT and CDR2 YENEEA. Deletions cut 3 bases from V and 4 bases from J, with 12 bases between. The CDR3: CASSFSRGGETQYF. In nucleotides, the CDR3 is TGTGCCAGCAGCTTTAGCAGGGGGGGAGAGACCCAGTACTTC.

This rearrangement joins TRBV6-6 to TRBJ1-2; 7 bases align to TRBD1. Germline lookup yields CDR1 MNHNY and CDR2 SVGAGI (reference sequence). CDR3 size: 15 residues. J gave up 7 bases and V 10 bases, and 18 bases lay outside the gene matches. In DNA form, the CDR3 reads TGTGCCACCTCCGGAGGGGGCCCCTTATATGGTGGCTACACCTTC. Protein: CATSGGGPLYGGYTF.

This chain joins TRBV7-8 and TRBJ1-5; 7 bases line up with TRBD1. Germline V lookup: CDR1 SGHVS, CDR2 FQNEAQ. Losses at the gene ends were 0 bases for V and 0 bases for J; bases not matched to a gene: 5. This CDR3 contains 17 residues. The CDR3 here is CASSLAGQPYSNQPQHF. The CDR3 bases are TGTGCCAGCAGCTTAGCGGGACAGCCCTATAGCAATCAGCCCCAGCATTTT.

V gene TRBV11-1 combines with J gene TRBJ2-7, with TRBD2 matching over 7 bases. CDR1 SGHAT and CDR2 FQDESV come from the germline V gene (reference sequence). V shed 2 bases, J shed 2 bases, and the junction held 3 bases outside the gene matches. The CDR3 length is 14 residues. CDR3 DNA sequence: TGTGCCAGCAGCTTAACAGGACTAGCCTACGAGCAGTACTTC. Protein: CASSLTGLAYEQYF.

This rearrangement joins TRBV29-1 to TRBJ1-2; D is unresolved. Trimming removed 4 bases from V and 8 bases from J, with 8 bases in between. The V gene's germline CDR1 is SQVTM and CDR2 ANQGSEA. The CDR3 consists of 10 residues. The CDR3 DNA is TGCAGCGTTGGTTTCGGGGGCTACACCTTC. Translated: CSVGFGGYTF.

This clone appeared once. The rearrangement uses TRBV3-1 (or the pseudogene TRBV3-2) and TRBJ2-7; 8 bases match TRBD2. Germline loops: CDR1 LGHDT, CDR2 YNNKEL (reference sequence). CDR3 length: 15 residues. V was clipped by 4 bases and J by 0 bases; unmatched bases: 5. The CDR3 DNA reads TGTGCCAGCAGCCTGGCGGGAGGAAGCTCCTACGAGCAGTACTTC. As protein: CASSLAGGSSYEQYF.

The V and J genes are TRBV18 and TRBJ1-1; TRBD1 is a possible D gene (5 bases). This CDR3 spans 14 amino acids. V lost 3 bases to trimming and J lost 0 bases, with 8 bases between them. Germline values: CDR1 KGHSH, CDR2 LQKENI. The CDR3: CASSPDRLNTEAFF. The DNA for the CDR3 is TGTGCCAGCTCACCCGACAGACTGAACACTGAAGCTTTCTTT.

This chain uses TRBV29-1 with TRBJ2-2; D unresolved. Per germline, CDR1 SQVTM and CDR2 ANQGSEA. The V gene lost 0 bases and the J gene lost 2 bases, with 7 bases spanning the gap. The CDR3 length is 14 residues. The CDR3 here is CSVEDLGNTGELFF. The CDR3, as DNA: TGCAGCGTTGAAGATCTCGGCAACACCGGGGAGCTGTTTTTT.

This chain links TRBV14 with TRBJ2-7, with D maybe TRBD1 (6 bases). This CDR3 contains 16 residues. Germline CDR1 and CDR2: SGHDN and FVKESK. Trimming shortened V by 0 bases and J by 5 bases, and 17 bases separated the two germline ends. CDR3: CASSQDANRALNEQYF. The CDR3 coding sequence is TGTGCCAGCAGCCAAGATGCCAACAGGGCGTTGAACGAGCAGTACTTC. The full variable domain, completed using reference TRBV14 and TRBJ2-7, is EAGVTQFPSHSVIEKGQTVTLRCDPISGHDNLYWYRRVMGKEIKFLLHFVKESKQDESGMPNNRFLAERTGGTYSTLKVQPAELEDSGVYFCASSQDANRALNEQYFGPGTRLTVT.